Below, 13 T cell receptor beta chains from the same sample are listed, as sequenced in a study of T cell repertoires in cytomegalovirus infection. One entry per CDR3 protein, called by TCRdb with MiXCR from the reads. Here the sample spans 60,000 to 85,000 distinct CDR3 sequences, approximately 22% being singletons. No antigen has been identified for these receptors. Sequencing was performed on PBMCs, sequenced either directly or after in vitro stimulation (not recorded which). The receptors come from a human donor in good health (CMV status not recorded). Some clones in this sample may be carry-over from other donors' samples.

The V and J genes are TRBV6-5 and TRBJ1-1, with 9 positions matching TRBD1. This CDR3 contains 14 residues. V lost 0 bases to trimming and J lost 5 bases; unmatched junction nucleotides: 1. The germline V gene has CDR1 MNHEY and CDR2 SVGAGI. CDR3 in DNA: TGTGCCAGCAGTTACTCGGGACAGGGAACTGAAGCTTTCTTT. Translation gives CASSYSGQGTEAFF.

This clonotype was counted once. The chain carries TRBV5-4 and TRBJ1-3, with no clear D. CDR1 and CDR2 (germline): SGHNT, YYREEE (reference sequence). CDR3 length equals 12 residues. V was clipped by 5 bases and J by 16 bases, with 19 bases between them. The CDR3 protein is CASSSKRNTKYF. In nucleotides, the CDR3 is TGTGCCAGCAGTTCAAAGAGAAACACCAAGTATTTT.

This clonotype was found a few times. The V gene is TRBV12-3 or TRBV12-4, the J gene TRBJ2-3; 14 nucleotides match TRBD2. The length of the CDR3 is 17 residues. After removal of 6 bases from V and 0 bases from J, the junction contained 5 bases not matched to a gene. CDR3 DNA sequence: TGTGCCAGCAGCAATGGACTAGCGGGAGGTAGCACAGATACGCAGTATTTT. As protein: CASSNGLAGGSTDTQYF.

This clonotype has ten or more counts. The chain combines TRBV12-3 or TRBV12-4 with TRBJ2-1; the D gene is possibly TRBD2 (5 bases). Trimming pared 9 bases from V and 7 bases from J, leaving 16 bases between. CDR3 length: 13 residues. CDR3 DNA sequence: TGTGCCAGTTGGACTCCCCTCTGGAATGAGCAGTTCTTC. Its protein product is CASWTPLWNEQFF.

V and J are TRBV24-1 and TRBJ2-3, with unresolved D. Trimming left V 7 bases short and J 0 bases short, with 10 bases between. The CDR3 sequence is 14 residues long. Looked up from germline, CDR1 is KGHDR and CDR2 is SFDVKD. The CDR3 region has the DNA TGTGCCACCAGCACATTCTCCAGCACAGATACGCAGTATTTT. Translation gives CATSTFSSTDTQYF.

The V gene is TRBV3-1, the J gene TRBJ2-7; 9 nucleotides align to TRBD2. J gave up 6 bases and V 4 bases, and 7 bases lay outside the gene matches. This CDR3 spans 14 amino acids. CDR1 is LGHDT, CDR2 YNNKEL, per germline (reference sequence). This CDR3 is CASSPSSGAREQYF. The DNA of the CDR3 is TGTGCCAGCAGCCCCTCTAGCGGGGCCCGCGAGCAGTACTTC.

The chain joins TRBV6-2 or TRBV6-3 to TRBJ2-7; TRBD1 matches at 7 bases. This CDR3 spans 13 amino acids. Germline CDR1 reads MNHEY; CDR2 reads SVGEGT. V trimming: 2 bases; J trimming: 6 bases; junction bases outside the gene matches: 4. The CDR3 coding sequence is TGTGCCAGCAGTTACGGACAGGCTTTCGAGCAGTACGTC. Protein: CASSYGQAFEQYV.

The chain employs TRBV2 and TRBJ2-2, with 9 bases matching TRBD2. Looked up from germline, CDR1 is SNHLY and CDR2 is FYNNEI. The CDR3 runs 19 residues. V shed 7 bases and J 4 bases; nucleotides not matched to a gene: 19. The CDR3 coding sequence is TGTGCCAGCAACTCTTGGGGGCTAGCGGGAAAAACAGGCACCGGGGAGCTGTTTTTT. It codes for CASNSWGLAGKTGTGELFF.

The table lists this clonotype with many counts. V usage is TRBV7-8 and J usage is TRBJ2-1, with 8 bases identical to TRBD2. Germline V gene sequence: CDR1 SGHVS, CDR2 FQNEAQ. V shed 5 bases and J 7 bases; nucleotides not matched to a gene: 10. This CDR3 region has 15 residues. The DNA for the CDR3 is TGTGCCAGCAGCAAATCTAGCGGGTGGGGGAATGAGCAGTTCTTC. Its protein is CASSKSSGWGNEQFF.

The chain uses TRBV19 and TRBJ1-5; D is unclear. The ends were cut back, 3 bases at V and 5 bases at J, with 8 bases in the middle. This CDR3 has 13 residues. The germline V gene encodes CDR1 LNHDA and CDR2 SQIVND (reference sequence). CDR3 sequence reads: CASSIEGYQPQHF. DNA for the CDR3: TGTGCCAGTAGTATTGAGGGTTATCAGCCCCAGCATTTT.

V gene TRBV19 combines with J gene TRBJ2-7, with D tentatively TRBD2 (6 bases). The V gene's germline CDR1 is LNHDA and CDR2 SQIVND (reference sequence). Trimming shortened V by 4 bases and J by 2 bases, and 12 bases separated the two germline ends. This CDR3 has 14 amino acids. CDR3 residues: CASSRREATYEQYF. The CDR3 DNA follows: TGTGCCAGTAGTAGGAGGGAGGCCACCTACGAGCAGTACTTC.

V usage is TRBV20-1 and J usage is TRBJ2-5, with D perhaps matching TRBD2 (5 bases). Per the germline V gene, CDR1 is DFQATT and CDR2 is SNEGSKA (reference sequence). V shed 3 bases and J shed 1 base, with 15 bases lying between them. The CDR3 runs to 15 residues. The CDR3 spells CSASWWSRGQETQYF. As DNA, the CDR3 is TGCAGTGCTAGTTGGTGGTCCCGGGGCCAAGAGACCCAGTACTTC.

V and J are TRBV6-1 and TRBJ2-5, with D possibly matching TRBD2 (6 bases). V lost 10 bases, J lost 1 base, and 22 bases lay in between. The CDR3 is 16 amino acids. Germline V gene sequence: CDR1 MNHNS, CDR2 SASEGT. CDR3 bases: TGTGCCACCACCCCCCCGCGGGATGGCGTCCAAGAGACCCAGTACTTC. It codes for CATTPPRDGVQETQYF.